This TCR beta chain emerged from a study of blood T cells in healthy people across ages. Details on this clonotype: Its specificity is unknown.

The CDR3 sequence is 13 residues long. From germline, CDR1 is SQVTM and CDR2 ANQGSEA. The trim removed 6 bases at V and 0 bases at J, leaving 2 bases unmatched. General observations from the study: Diversity of TCR beta per million T cells declined in a roughly linear way with age. The long-lived group displayed more naive CD4+ cells, plus higher diversity, than the aged donors did.

Per sample, a minimum of 6.5 million PBMCs were isolated. Primed by a sample-barcoded 5' primer and a J-beta primer mix, a second PCR proceeded for 7 to 11 cycles. Every individual sample yielded 2.5 million or more paired-end reads (each containing CDR3). TCRdb reprocessed the 5' RACE reads with MiXCR, giving one entry per CDR3 protein. The table records approximately 1,700,000 distinct CDR3 sequences, 30% to 40% of them present only once. The sequencing input was blood. This chain connects TRBV29-1 to TRBJ2-5; 9 nucleotides agree with TRBD1. The receptor's source is a human donor in good health. The CDR3: CSVGQGNQETQYF. CDR3 DNA: TGCAGCGTAGGACAGGGGAACCAAGAGACCCAGTACTTC.